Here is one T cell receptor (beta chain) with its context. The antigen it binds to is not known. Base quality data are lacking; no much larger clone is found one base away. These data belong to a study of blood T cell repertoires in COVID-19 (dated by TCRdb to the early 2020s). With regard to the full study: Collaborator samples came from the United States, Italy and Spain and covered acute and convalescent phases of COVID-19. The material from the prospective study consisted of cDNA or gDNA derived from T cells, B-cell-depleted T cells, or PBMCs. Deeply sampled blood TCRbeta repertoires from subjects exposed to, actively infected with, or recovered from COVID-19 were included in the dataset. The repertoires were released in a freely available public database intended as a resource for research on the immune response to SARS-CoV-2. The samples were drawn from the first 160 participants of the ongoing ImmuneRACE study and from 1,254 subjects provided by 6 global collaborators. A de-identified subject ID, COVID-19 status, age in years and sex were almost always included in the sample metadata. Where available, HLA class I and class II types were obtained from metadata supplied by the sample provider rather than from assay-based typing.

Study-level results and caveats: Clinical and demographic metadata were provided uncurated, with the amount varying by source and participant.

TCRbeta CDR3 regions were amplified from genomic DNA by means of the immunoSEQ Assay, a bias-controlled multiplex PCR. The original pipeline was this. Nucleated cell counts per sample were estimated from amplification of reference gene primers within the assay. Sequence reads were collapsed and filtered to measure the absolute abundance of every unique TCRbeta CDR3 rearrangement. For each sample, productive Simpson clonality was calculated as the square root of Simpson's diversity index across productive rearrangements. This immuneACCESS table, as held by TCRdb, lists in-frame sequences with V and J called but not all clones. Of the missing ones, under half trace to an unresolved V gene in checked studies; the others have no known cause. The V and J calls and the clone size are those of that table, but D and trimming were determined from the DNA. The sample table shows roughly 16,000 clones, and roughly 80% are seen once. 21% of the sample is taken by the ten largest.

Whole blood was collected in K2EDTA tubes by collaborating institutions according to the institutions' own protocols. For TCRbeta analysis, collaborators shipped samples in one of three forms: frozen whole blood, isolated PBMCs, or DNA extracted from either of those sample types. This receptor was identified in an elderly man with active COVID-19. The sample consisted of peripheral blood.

The CDR3 amino acid sequence is: CATSRHREPGGKVFF. The DNA sequence is TGTGCCACCAGCCGACACCGGGAGCCAGGTGGTAAGGTGTTTTTT. The chain joins TRBV15 to TRBJ2-2; 6 matching bases give a weak D call of TRBD2. Including the terminal cysteine and phenylalanine, the CDR3 comprises 15 residues. Only CDR3 DNA is held: 45 bases, read in frame from base 1. CDR1 LNHNV and CDR2 YYDKDF are derived from the germline V gene (reference sequence). Deletion took 5 bases off V and 15 bases off J, with a span of 25 bases between the germline ends.